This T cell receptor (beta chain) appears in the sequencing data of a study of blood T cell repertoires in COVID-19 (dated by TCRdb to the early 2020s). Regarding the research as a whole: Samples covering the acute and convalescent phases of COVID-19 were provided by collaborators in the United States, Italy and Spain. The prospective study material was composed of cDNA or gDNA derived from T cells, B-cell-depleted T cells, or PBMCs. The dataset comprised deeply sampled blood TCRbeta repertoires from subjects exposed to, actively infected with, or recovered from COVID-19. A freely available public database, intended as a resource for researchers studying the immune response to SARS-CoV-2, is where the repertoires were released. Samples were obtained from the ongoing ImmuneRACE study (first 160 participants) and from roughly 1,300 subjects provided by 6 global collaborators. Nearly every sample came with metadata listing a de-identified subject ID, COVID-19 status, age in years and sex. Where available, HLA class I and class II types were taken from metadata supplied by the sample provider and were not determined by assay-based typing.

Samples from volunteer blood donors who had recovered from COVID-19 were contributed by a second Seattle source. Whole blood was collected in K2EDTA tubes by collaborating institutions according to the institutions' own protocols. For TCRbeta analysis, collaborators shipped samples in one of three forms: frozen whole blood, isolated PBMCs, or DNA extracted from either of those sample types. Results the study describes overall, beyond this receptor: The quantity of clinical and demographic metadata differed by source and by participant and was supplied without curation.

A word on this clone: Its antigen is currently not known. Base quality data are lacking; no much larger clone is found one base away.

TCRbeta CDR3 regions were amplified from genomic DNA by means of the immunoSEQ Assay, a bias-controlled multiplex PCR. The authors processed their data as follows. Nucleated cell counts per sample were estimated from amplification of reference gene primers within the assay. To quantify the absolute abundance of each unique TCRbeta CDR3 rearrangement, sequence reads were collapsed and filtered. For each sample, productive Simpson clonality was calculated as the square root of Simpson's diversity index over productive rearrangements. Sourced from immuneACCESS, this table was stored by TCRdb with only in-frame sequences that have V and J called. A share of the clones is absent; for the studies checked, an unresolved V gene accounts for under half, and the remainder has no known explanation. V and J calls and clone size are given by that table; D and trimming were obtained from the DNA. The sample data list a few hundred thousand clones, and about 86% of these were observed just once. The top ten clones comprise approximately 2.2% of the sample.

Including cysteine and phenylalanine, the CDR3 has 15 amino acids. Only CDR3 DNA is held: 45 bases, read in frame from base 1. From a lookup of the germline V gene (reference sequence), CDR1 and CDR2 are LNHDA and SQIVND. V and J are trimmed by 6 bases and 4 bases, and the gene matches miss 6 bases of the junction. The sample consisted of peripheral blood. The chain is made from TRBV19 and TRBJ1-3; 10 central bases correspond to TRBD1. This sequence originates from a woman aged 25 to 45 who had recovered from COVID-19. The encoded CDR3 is CASRPDRGSGNTIYF. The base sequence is TGTGCCAGTAGACCGGACAGGGGGTCCGGAAACACCATATATTTT.